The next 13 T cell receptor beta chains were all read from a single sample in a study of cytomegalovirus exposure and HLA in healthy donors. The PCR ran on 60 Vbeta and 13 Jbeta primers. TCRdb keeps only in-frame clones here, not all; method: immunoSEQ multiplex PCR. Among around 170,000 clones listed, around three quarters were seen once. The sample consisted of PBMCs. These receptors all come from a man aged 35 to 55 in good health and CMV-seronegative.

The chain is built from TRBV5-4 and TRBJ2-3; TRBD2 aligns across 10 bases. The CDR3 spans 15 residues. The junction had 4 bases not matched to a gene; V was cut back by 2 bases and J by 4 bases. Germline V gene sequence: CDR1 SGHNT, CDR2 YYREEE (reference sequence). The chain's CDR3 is CASSLAGGPADTQYF. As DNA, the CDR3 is TGTGCCAGCAGCTTAGCGGGGGGGCCGGCAGATACGCAGTATTTT.

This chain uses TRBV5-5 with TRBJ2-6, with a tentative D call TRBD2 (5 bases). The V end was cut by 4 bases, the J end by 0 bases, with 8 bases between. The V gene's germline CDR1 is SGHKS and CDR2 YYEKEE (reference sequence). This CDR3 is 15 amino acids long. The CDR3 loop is CASSRLNSGANVLTF. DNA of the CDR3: TGTGCCAGCAGCCGACTAAACTCTGGGGCCAACGTCCTGACTTTC.

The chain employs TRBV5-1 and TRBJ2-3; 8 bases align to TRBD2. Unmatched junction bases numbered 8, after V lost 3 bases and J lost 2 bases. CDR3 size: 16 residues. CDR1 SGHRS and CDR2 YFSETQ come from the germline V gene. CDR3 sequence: CASSSGLAAFTDTQYF. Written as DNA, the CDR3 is TGCGCCAGCAGCTCTGGACTAGCCGCTTTCACAGATACGCAGTATTTT.

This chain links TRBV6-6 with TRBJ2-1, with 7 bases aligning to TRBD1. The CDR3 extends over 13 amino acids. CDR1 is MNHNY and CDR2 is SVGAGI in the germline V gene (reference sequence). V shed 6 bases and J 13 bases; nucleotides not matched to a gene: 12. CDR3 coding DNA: TGTGCCAGCAGCCCGACAGGGAGCTTTGGACAGTTCTTC. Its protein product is CASSPTGSFGQFF.

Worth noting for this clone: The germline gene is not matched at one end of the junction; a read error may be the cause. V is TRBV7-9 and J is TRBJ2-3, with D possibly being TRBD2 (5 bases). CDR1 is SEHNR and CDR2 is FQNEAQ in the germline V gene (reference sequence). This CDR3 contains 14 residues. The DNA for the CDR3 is TGTTCCAGCAGCTTCTCGAGAGCGGCAGATACGCAGTATTTT. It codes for CSSSFSRAADTQYF.

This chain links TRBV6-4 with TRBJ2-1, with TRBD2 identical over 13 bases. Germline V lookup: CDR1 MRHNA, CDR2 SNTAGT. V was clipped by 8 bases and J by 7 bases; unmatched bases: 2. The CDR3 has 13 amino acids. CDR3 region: CASGGLAGNEQFF. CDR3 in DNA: TGTGCCAGCGGGGGACTAGCGGGAAATGAGCAGTTCTTC.

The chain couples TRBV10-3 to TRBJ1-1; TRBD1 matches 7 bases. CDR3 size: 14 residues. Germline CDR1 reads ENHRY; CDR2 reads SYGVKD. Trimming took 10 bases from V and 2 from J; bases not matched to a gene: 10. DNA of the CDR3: TGTGCCACCGCCCCAACAGGGGTCAACACTGAAGCTTTCTTT. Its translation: CATAPTGVNTEAFF.

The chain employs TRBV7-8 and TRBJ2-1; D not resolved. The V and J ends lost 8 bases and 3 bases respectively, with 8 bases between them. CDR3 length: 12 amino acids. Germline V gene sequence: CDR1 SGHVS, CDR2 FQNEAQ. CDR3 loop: CASDSSYNEQFF. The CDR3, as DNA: TGTGCCAGCGACTCGAGCTACAATGAGCAGTTCTTC.

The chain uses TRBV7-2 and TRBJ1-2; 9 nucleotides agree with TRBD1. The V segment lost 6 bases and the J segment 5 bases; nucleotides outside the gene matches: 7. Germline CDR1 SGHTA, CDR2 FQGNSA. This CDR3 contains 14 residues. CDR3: CASSTTGGLYGYTF. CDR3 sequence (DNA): TGTGCCAGCAGTACTACAGGGGGCCTGTATGGCTACACCTTC.

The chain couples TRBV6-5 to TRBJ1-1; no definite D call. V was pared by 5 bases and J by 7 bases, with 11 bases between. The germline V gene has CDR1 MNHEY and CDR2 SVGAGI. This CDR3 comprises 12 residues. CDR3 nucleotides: TGTGCCAGCAGTGCCCTCGGGTATGAAGCTTTCTTT. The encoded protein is CASSALGYEAFF.

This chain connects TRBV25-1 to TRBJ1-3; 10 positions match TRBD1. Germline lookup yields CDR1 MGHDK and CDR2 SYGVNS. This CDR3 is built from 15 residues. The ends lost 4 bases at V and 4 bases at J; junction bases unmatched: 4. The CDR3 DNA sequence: TGTGCCAGCAGTGTCCCGGGACAGGGGGGAAACACCATATATTTT. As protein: CASSVPGQGGNTIYF.

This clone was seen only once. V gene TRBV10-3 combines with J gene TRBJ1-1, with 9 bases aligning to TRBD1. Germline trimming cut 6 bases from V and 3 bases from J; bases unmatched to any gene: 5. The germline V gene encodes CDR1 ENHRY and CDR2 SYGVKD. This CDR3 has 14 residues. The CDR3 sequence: CAIRGQGRDTEAFF. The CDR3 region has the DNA TGTGCCATCAGGGGACAGGGTCGGGACACTGAAGCTTTCTTT.

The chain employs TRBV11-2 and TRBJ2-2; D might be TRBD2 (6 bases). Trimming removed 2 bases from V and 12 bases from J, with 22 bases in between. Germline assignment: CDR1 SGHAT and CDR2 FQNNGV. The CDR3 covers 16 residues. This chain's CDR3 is CASSLSPGTPLLKLFF. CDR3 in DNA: TGTGCCAGCAGCTTATCTCCGGGGACTCCCCTTCTGAAGCTGTTTTTT.